This passage covers 13 T cell receptor beta chains from one sample sequenced in a study of neurological immune-mediated disorders (dated by TCRdb to between 2019 and 2020). The library came from 5' RACE. Sequencer: Illumina HiSeq 2500. In-frame beta chains were kept once TCRdb had trimmed the public reads at Q25 with fastp and called clones with MiXCR. Records with the same CDR3 protein are collapsed into one entry carrying the most frequent genes and DNA. In all, the sample holds 80,000 to 100,000 distinct CDR3 sequences, and 5% to 6.5% of those were seen once. 7.9% of the sample belongs to the ten largest clones. The time point label, as the study defines it: longitudinal time-point 2. The sequencing input was PBMCs. Receptors were obtained from a woman between 55 and 75 years old with multiple sclerosis.

In this sample, this clonotype turned up many times. The chain uses TRBV5-1 and TRBJ2-6; D uncertain. CDR1 is SGHRS, CDR2 YFSETQ, per germline. The CDR3 is 13 amino acids. V was shortened by 2 bases and J by 2 bases, with 2 bases between the two germline ends. The CDR3 region is CASSFTGANVLTF. The CDR3 DNA sequence: TGCGCCAGCAGCTTTACTGGGGCCAACGTCCTGACTTTC.

This clonotype came up many times. The J gene is TRBJ2-1, the V gene TRBV5-1; D gene uncertain. The CDR3 runs to 15 residues. CDR1 and CDR2 from the germline V gene are SGHRS and YFSETQ. V was clipped by 4 bases and J by 7 bases, with 18 bases between them. CDR3 DNA sequence: TGCGCCAGCAGCCCAACCGGACGAAACCGGAATGAGCAGTTCTTC. Its protein product is CASSPTGRNRNEQFF.

Many counts were recorded for this clonotype. The gene calls are TRBV10-1 and TRBJ1-5; perhaps TRBD1 as D (5 bases). Trimming shortened V by 2 bases and J by 4 bases, and 24 bases separated the two germline ends. This CDR3 contains 19 residues. Germline CDR1 WNHNN, CDR2 SYGVQD (reference sequence). CDR3 residues: CASSELGWVRVTSNQPQHF. The CDR3 DNA reads TGCGCCAGCAGTGAGCTCGGATGGGTCAGGGTAACTTCGAATCAGCCCCAGCATTTT.

This clonotype was seen at least ten times. The chain joins TRBV5-1 to TRBJ2-1; D possibly corresponds to TRBD1 (5 bases). This CDR3 has 13 residues. V was pared by 9 bases and J by 0 bases, with 10 bases between. Germline V lookup: CDR1 SGHRS, CDR2 YFSETQ. The CDR3 DNA reads as TGCGCCACGAGACAGAACTCCTACAATGAGCAGTTCTTC. Residues: CATRQNSYNEQFF.

This clonotype has a count of ten or more. This rearrangement joins TRBV10-3 to TRBJ1-1, with D unresolved. Between the trimmed V and J ends, which lost 4 bases and 3 bases, there was a span of 18 bases. Germline V gene sequence: CDR1 ENHRY, CDR2 SYGVKD. This CDR3 has 16 residues. Here the CDR3 reads CAISGQGGRRDTEAFF. The DNA of the CDR3 is TGTGCCATCAGTGGCCAAGGAGGGCGACGGGACACTGAAGCTTTCTTT.

The sample holds many counts of this clonotype. The V gene is TRBV5-1, the J gene TRBJ2-1, with TRBD1 matching over 10 bases. Looked up from germline, CDR1 is SGHRS and CDR2 is YFSETQ. The CDR3 has 15 residues. With 4 bases clipped from V and 7 bases from J, the junction kept 8 bases outside the gene matches. This CDR3 is CASSPYRDRGNEQFF. In DNA form, the CDR3 reads TGCGCCAGCAGCCCGTACCGGGACAGGGGTAATGAGCAGTTCTTC.

The CDR3 region has the DNA TGTGCCAGTAGTCTAACACCGAACACTGAAGCTTTCTTT. Translation: CASSLTPNTEAFF. The chain carries TRBV19 and TRBJ1-1; unclear D gene. The germline CDR1 and CDR2 sequences are LNHDA and SQIVND (reference sequence). This CDR3 has 13 amino acids. Trimming removed 5 bases from V and 1 base from J, with 8 bases in between.

The V call is TRBV5-1, the J call TRBJ2-1; 10 bases fit TRBD1. Trimming removed 3 bases from V and 6 bases from J; junction bases left unmatched: 9. The CDR3 extends over 16 amino acids. Germline assignment: CDR1 SGHRS and CDR2 YFSETQ. In DNA, the CDR3 is TGCGCCAGCAGCTCACTCGGACAGGGGGGTATCAATGAGCAGTTCTTC. The encoded protein is CASSSLGQGGINEQFF.

At least ten counts were recorded for this clonotype. The chain is built from TRBV20-1 and TRBJ2-2; D not resolved. V was clipped by 3 bases and J by 4 bases, with 9 bases between them. The germline CDR1 and CDR2 sequences are DFQATT and SNEGSKA (reference sequence). The CDR3 covers 13 residues. As DNA, the CDR3 is TGCAGTGCTAGTGATTGGGGCACCGGGGAGCTGTTTTTT. Protein sequence: CSASDWGTGELFF.

This clonotype was detected many times. J is TRBJ2-7 and V is TRBV27, with 8 bases aligning to TRBD1. Germline assignment: CDR1 MNHEY and CDR2 SMNVEV (reference sequence). V shed 6 bases and J 9 bases; nucleotides not matched to a gene: 7. The CDR3 has 12 amino acids. The CDR3 sequence is CASRTGQGRQYF. DNA of the CDR3: TGTGCCAGCAGGACAGGACAGGGAAGGCAGTACTTC.

At least ten counts were recorded for this clonotype. The chain carries TRBV20-1 and TRBJ1-2; 12 bases map to TRBD1. The CDR3 length is 16 residues. V lost 1 base, J lost 5 bases, and 8 bases stayed unmatched. Germline CDR1 DFQATT, CDR2 SNEGSKA (reference sequence). CDR3 coding DNA: TGCAGTGCTAGAGCCGGGACAGGGGGCGGGTCGTATGGCTACACCTTC. Its protein product is CSARAGTGGGSYGYTF.

This clonotype was seen ten or more times. The V call is TRBV4-1, the J call TRBJ2-7; 11 bases line up with TRBD2. CDR3 size: 17 residues. V lost 0 bases, J lost 6 bases, and 10 bases stayed unmatched. Germline lookup yields CDR1 MGHRA and CDR2 YSYEKL. The DNA of the CDR3 is TGCGCCAGCAGCCAAGATATTGGGGCTAGCGGGGGGCTCGAGCAGTACTTC. Translation: CASSQDIGASGGLEQYF.

This clonotype was counted many times. The chain recombines TRBV7-2 with TRBJ2-2; 7 nucleotides line up with TRBD1. This CDR3 is built from 15 residues. Germline V gene lookup returns CDR1 SGHTA and CDR2 FQGNSA. V shed 2 bases and J 5 bases; nucleotides not matched to a gene: 5. The CDR3 protein is CASSLRQGRTGELFF. CDR3 bases: TGTGCCAGCAGCTTACGACAGGGACGGACCGGGGAGCTGTTTTTT.